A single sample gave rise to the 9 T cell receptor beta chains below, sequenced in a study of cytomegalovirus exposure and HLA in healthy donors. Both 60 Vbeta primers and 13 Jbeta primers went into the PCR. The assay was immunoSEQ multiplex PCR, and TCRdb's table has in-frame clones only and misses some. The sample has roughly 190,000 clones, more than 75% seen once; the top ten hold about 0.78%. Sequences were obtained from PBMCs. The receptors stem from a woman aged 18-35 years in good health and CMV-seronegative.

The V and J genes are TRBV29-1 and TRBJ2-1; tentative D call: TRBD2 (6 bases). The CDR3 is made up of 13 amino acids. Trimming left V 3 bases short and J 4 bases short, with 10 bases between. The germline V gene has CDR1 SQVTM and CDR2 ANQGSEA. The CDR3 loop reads CSVDSAGYNEQFF. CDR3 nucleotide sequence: TGCAGCGTTGATTCGGCGGGGTACAATGAGCAGTTCTTC.

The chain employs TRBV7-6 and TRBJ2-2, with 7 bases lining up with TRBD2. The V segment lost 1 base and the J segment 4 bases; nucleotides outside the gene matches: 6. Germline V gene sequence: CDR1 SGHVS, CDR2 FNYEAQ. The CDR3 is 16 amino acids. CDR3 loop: CASSLGPPGGTGELFF. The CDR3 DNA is TGTGCCAGCAGCTTAGGACCCCCGGGAGGCACCGGGGAGCTGTTTTTT.

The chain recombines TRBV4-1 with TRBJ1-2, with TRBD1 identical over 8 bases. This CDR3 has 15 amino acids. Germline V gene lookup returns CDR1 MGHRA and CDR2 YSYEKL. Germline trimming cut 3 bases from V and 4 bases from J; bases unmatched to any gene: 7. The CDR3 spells CASSQGDRIAYGYTF. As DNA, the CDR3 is TGCGCCAGCAGCCAGGGGGACAGGATTGCCTATGGCTACACCTTC.

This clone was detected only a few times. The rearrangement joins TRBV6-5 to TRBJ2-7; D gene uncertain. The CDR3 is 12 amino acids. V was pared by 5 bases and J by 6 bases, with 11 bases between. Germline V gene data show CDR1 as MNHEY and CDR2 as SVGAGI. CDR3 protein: CASSLRSGEQYF. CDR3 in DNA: TGTGCCAGCAGTCTCCGGAGTGGCGAGCAGTACTTC.

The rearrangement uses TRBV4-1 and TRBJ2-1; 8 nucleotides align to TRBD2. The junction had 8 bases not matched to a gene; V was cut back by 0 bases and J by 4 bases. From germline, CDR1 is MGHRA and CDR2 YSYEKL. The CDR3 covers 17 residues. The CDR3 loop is CASSQDAELADYNEQFF. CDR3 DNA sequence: TGCGCCAGCAGCCAAGATGCCGAACTAGCGGATTACAATGAGCAGTTCTTC.

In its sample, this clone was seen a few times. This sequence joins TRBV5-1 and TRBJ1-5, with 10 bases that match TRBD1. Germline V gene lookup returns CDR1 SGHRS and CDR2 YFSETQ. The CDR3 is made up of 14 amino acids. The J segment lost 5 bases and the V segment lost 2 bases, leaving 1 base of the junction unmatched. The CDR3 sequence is CASSFGQGDQPQHF. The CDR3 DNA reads TGCGCCAGCAGCTTTGGACAGGGGGATCAGCCCCAGCATTTT.

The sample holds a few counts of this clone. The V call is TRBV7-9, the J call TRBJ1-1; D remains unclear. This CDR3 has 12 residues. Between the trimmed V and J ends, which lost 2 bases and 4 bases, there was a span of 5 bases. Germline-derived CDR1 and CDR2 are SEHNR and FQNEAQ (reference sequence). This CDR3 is CASSLLATEAFF. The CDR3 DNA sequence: TGTGCCAGCAGCTTATTGGCCACTGAAGCTTTCTTT.

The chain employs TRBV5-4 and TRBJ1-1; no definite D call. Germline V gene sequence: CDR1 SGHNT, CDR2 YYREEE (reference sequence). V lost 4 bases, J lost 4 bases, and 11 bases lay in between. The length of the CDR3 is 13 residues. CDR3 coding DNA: TGTGCCAGCAGCCAGTACAGTGGCACTGAAGCTTTCTTT. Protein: CASSQYSGTEAFF.

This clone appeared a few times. CDR3 loop: CASSVDRGAEAFF. In nucleotides, the CDR3 is TGTGCCAGCAGCGTGGACAGGGGCGCTGAAGCTTTCTTT. The chain recombines TRBV7-2 with TRBJ1-1, with TRBD1 matching over 9 bases. The CDR3 contains 13 residues. J gave up 6 bases and V 5 bases, and 4 bases lay outside the gene matches. Germline CDR1 and CDR2: SGHTA and FQGNSA. Looking up the rest from reference TRBV7-2 and TRBJ1-1 gives the full variable domain: GAGVSQSPSNKVTEKGKDVELRCDPISGHTALYWYRQSLGQGLEFLIYFQGNSAPDKSGLPSDRFSAERTGGSVSTLTIQRTQQEDSAVYLCASSVDRGAEAFFGQGTRLTVV.